The clone carrying this T cell receptor beta chain has only a few counts. The target antigen is unknown. These data belong to a study of beta chain features in type 1 diabetes. The CDR3 has 16 amino acids. CDR1 SGDLS and CDR2 YYNGEE come from the germline V gene. V dropped 4 bases and J dropped 3; count of bases not matched to a gene: 7. Findings and limits, study-wide: Compared with healthy donors, patients appeared to share more similar naive, central memory and regulatory TCRB repertoires.

Expressed TCRB transcripts were sequenced because the isolated RNA had all been reverse transcribed beforehand. The data were produced by immunoSEQ multiplex PCR, yet TCRdb's version contains in-frame clones alone and is incomplete. The data contain about 360,000 clones, 10% to 15% of them singletons. The chain recombines TRBV9 with TRBJ1-5; 10 bases agree with TRBD1. The TCR sequence derives from a man between 18 and 29 years old in good health. Material: naive CD4+ T cells from blood. The CDR3 DNA sequence: TGTGCCAGCAGCCTTTCGGGACAGGGGCACAATCAGCCCCAGCATTTT. This sequence encodes CASSLSGQGHNQPQHF.